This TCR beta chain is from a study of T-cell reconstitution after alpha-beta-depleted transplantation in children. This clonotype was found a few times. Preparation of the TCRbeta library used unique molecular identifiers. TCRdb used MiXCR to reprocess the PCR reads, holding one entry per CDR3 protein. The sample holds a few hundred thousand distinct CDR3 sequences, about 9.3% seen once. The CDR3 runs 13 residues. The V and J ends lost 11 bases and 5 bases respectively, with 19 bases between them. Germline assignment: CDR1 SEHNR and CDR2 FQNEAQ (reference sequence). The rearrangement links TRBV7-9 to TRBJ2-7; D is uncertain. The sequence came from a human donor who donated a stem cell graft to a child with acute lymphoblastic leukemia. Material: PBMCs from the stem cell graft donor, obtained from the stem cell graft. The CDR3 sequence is CAGRMARSHEQYF. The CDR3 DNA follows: TGTGCCGGTAGGATGGCACGATCCCACGAGCAGTACTTC. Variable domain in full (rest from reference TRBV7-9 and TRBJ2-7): DTGVSQNPRHKITKRGQNVTFRCDPISEHNRLYWYRQTLGQGPEFLTYFQNEAQLEKSRLLSDRFSAERPKGSFSTLEIQRTEQGDSAMYLCAGRMARSHEQYFGPGTRLTVT.